This T cell receptor beta chain is drawn from a study of cytomegalovirus exposure and HLA in healthy donors. Overall study context: Around 180 million T cells yielded 90 million to 130 million unique TCR beta sequences, as an earlier analysis found. There were about 85 million unique TCRs (from HLA-typed donors) in an early data release.

Primers: 60 Vbeta forward and 13 Jbeta reverse. Produced via immunoSEQ multiplex PCR; TCRdb's table is partial and in-frame only. The repertoire includes approximately 200,000 clones, 75% to 80% of them detected once, and around 2% sits in the top ten. Germline lookup yields CDR1 LNHDA and CDR2 SQIVND (reference sequence). V gave up 5 bases and J gave up 6 bases; unmatched junction bases: 8. There are 15 residues in the CDR3. With regard to this clone: Its antigen remains unidentified.

Study conclusions and caveats: Earlier analysis found most TCR beta V segments productive about 87% or about 30% of the time.

This receptor was identified in a man aged 18 to 29 in good health and CMV-seronegative. Sequencing was done on a sample of PBMCs. The chain carries TRBV19 and TRBJ2-2; 8 bases match TRBD1. The CDR3 protein is CASSDSTGAAGELFF. Here the CDR3 DNA reads TGTGCCAGTAGTGACTCGACAGGGGCCGCCGGGGAGCTGTTTTTT.